One sample yielded the 28 T cell receptor beta chains listed below, sequenced in a study of OX40 agonist ivuxolimab in advanced cancers. The method was immunoSEQ multiplex PCR; TCRdb's version includes in-frame clones alone and lacks a portion of them. This sample has 52,000 or so clones; approximately 93% occur once, and the top ten carry around 18%. The input for sequencing was CD4+ or CD8+ T cells sorted from blood, taken in a trial of the OX40 agonist ivuxolimab. The receptors derive from an adult with an advanced solid tumor such as melanoma, head and neck, liver or kidney cancer.

The chain links TRBV9 to TRBJ2-7; 9 bases are a match to TRBD2. The CDR3 consists of 14 residues. Germline V gene sequence: CDR1 SGDLS, CDR2 YYNGEE. The J segment lost 4 bases and the V segment lost 4 bases, leaving 6 bases of the junction unmatched. CDR3 residues: CASSPGGRGYEQYF. The CDR3 coding sequence is TGTGCCAGCAGCCCGGGCGGGAGGGGGTACGAGCAGTACTTC.

The gene calls are TRBV27 and TRBJ2-3, with no clear D. V was trimmed by 5 bases and J by 6 bases, leaving 18 bases between them. Looked up from germline, CDR1 is MNHEY and CDR2 is SMNVEV (reference sequence). This CDR3 spans 15 amino acids. This chain's CDR3 is CASSPSYNILDTQYF. CDR3 sequence (DNA): TGTGCCAGCAGTCCCTCCTATAATATTTTGGATACGCAGTATTTT.

This chain links TRBV7-9 with TRBJ1-2, with D possibly matching TRBD1 (5 bases). From germline, CDR1 is SEHNR and CDR2 FQNEAQ (reference sequence). Trimming shortened V by 4 bases and J by 0 bases, and 24 bases separated the two germline ends. The CDR3 loop spans 19 amino acids. The CDR3 sequence: CASSSRLGDDKLPNYGYTF. The CDR3, as DNA: TGTGCCAGCAGCTCCCGGCTGGGGGATGACAAGCTTCCTAACTATGGCTACACCTTC.

The V call is TRBV11-3, the J call TRBJ2-2, with no clear D. The germline V gene encodes CDR1 SGHNT and CDR2 YENEEA. V dropped 5 bases and J dropped 4 bases, with 8 bases sitting between them. The CDR3 covers 13 residues. The CDR3 DNA reads TGTGCCAGCAGCCCCTACGGCACCGGGGAGCTGTTTTTT. It translates to CASSPYGTGELFF.

The rearrangement joins TRBV9 to TRBJ1-2; TRBD1 agrees at 8 bases. The germline gives CDR1 SGDLS, CDR2 YYNGEE. This CDR3 region has 14 residues. With 3 bases clipped from V and 4 bases from J, the junction kept 5 bases outside the gene matches. The CDR3 bases are TGTGCCAGCAGCGCCCAGACAGGGGTCTATGGCTACACCTTC. It encodes CASSAQTGVYGYTF.

This chain joins TRBV5-1 and TRBJ2-4; TRBD1 might be the D (6 bases). V was clipped by 0 bases and J by 0 bases, with 13 bases between them. Germline values: CDR1 SGHRS, CDR2 YFSETQ. The CDR3 sequence is 17 residues long. CDR3 amino acids: CASSLVVAGEAKNIQYF. DNA of the CDR3: TGCGCCAGCAGCTTGGTGGTGGCAGGGGAAGCCAAAAACATTCAGTACTTC.

The rearrangement links TRBV27 to TRBJ2-7; D unclear. This CDR3 is 11 amino acids long. From germline, CDR1 is MNHEY and CDR2 SMNVEV (reference sequence). The V gene lost 11 bases and the J gene lost 2 bases, with 10 bases spanning the gap. CDR3 sequence: CAHKNTYEQYF. DNA of the CDR3: TGTGCCCACAAAAACACCTACGAGCAGTACTTC.

The V call is TRBV7-9, the J call TRBJ2-1, with D perhaps TRBD2 (6 bases). The CDR3 has 13 residues. Germline values: CDR1 SEHNR, CDR2 FQNEAQ (reference sequence). V lost 3 bases to trimming and J lost 5 bases, with 8 bases between them. The CDR3 loop is CASSFPGDNEQFF. In nucleotides, the CDR3 is TGTGCCAGCAGCTTCCCGGGAGACAATGAGCAGTTCTTC.

V gene TRBV29-1 combines with J gene TRBJ2-7; D remains ambiguous. Germline lookup yields CDR1 SQVTM and CDR2 ANQGSEA. V lost 4 bases, J lost 5 bases, and 6 bases lay in between. This CDR3 is 10 amino acids long. CDR3 region: CSVGGNEQYF. The CDR3 DNA follows: TGCAGCGTTGGGGGTAACGAGCAGTACTTC.

The V and J genes are TRBV9 and TRBJ2-1; 9 positions match TRBD2. CDR1 and CDR2 from the germline V gene are SGDLS and YYNGEE. With V trimmed by 6 bases and J by 8 bases, 15 bases remained unmatched. The CDR3 totals 16 residues. The CDR3 DNA reads TGTGCCAGCACCCAAGGAGGGACTAGCATAGGTCATGAGCAGTTCTTC. Its protein is CASTQGGTSIGHEQFF. The variable domain in full, with the rest retrieved from reference TRBV9 and TRBJ2-1, is DSGVTQTPKHLITATGQRVTLRCSPRSGDLSVYWYQQSLDQGLQFLIQYYNGEERAKGNILERFSAQQFPDLHSELNLSSLELGDSALYFCASTQGGTSIGHEQFFGPGTRLTVL.

The chain employs TRBV6-5 and TRBJ2-7; a weak D match, TRBD2 (5 bases). Per germline, CDR1 MNHEY and CDR2 SVGAGI. Trimming cost V 4 bases and J 7 bases, with 11 bases left between them. The CDR3 spans 12 residues. CDR3 residues: CASSSRTGEQYF. CDR3 bases: TGTGCCAGCAGTTCCCGGACTGGTGAGCAGTACTTC.

This clone was observed once. The V gene is TRBV19, the J gene TRBJ2-1; perhaps D is TRBD1 or TRBD2 (6 bases each). Trimming pared 5 bases from V and 6 bases from J, leaving 17 bases between. Germline CDR1 reads LNHDA; CDR2 reads SQIVND (reference sequence). The CDR3 runs 15 residues. CDR3 nucleotides: TGTGCCAGTAGTGTCTGGGGGGCGCTTACCAATGAGCAGTTCTTC. Translation gives CASSVWGALTNEQFF.

The chain has TRBV15 and TRBJ2-1; the D is unclear. Trimming left V 5 bases short and J 7 bases short, with 21 bases between. The CDR3 spans 16 residues. Germline lookup yields CDR1 LNHNV and CDR2 YYDKDF (reference sequence). The CDR3 sequence is CATSPIKGRALNEQFF. The CDR3 bases are TGTGCCACCAGCCCCATCAAGGGCCGCGCCCTGAATGAGCAGTTCTTC.

The gene calls are TRBV9 and TRBJ2-6; D is perhaps TRBD1 (6 bases). Trimming stripped 4 bases from V and 4 bases from J, with 21 bases between. The germline gives CDR1 SGDLS, CDR2 YYNGEE. The CDR3 spans 18 residues. The CDR3 sequence is CASSSRGGSVVGANVLTF. DNA for the CDR3: TGTGCCAGCAGCTCCAGGGGTGGATCAGTGGTGGGGGCCAACGTCCTGACTTTC.

The chain carries TRBV5-1 and TRBJ1-2; D remains ambiguous. V was pared by 4 bases and J by 8 bases, with 15 bases between. This CDR3 is 13 amino acids long. CDR1 and CDR2 from the germline V gene are SGHRS and YFSETQ. DNA of the CDR3: TGCGCCAGCAGCCTGGTTGCGGGGAGCGGCTACACCTTC. As protein: CASSLVAGSGYTF.

J is TRBJ2-7 and V is TRBV5-6; D is tentatively TRBD1 or TRBD2 (6 bases each). Germline V CDR1 and CDR2: SGHDT, YYEEEE. Trimming took off 7 bases at V and 2 bases at J, with 16 bases between the two ends. This CDR3 spans 14 amino acids. CDR3 amino acids: CASWGRDGTYEQYF. The CDR3 coding sequence is TGTGCCAGCTGGGGGCGGGACGGGACCTACGAGCAGTACTTC.

The chain couples TRBV27 to TRBJ2-7; D is perhaps TRBD1 or TRBD2 (5 bases each). The germline V and J ends were trimmed by 8 bases and 2 bases, with 13 bases remaining between them. Germline V CDR1 and CDR2: MNHEY, SMNVEV (reference sequence). The CDR3 totals 13 residues. The CDR3 is CASGPGAAYEQYF. In nucleotides, the CDR3 is TGTGCCAGCGGCCCCGGGGCAGCCTACGAGCAGTACTTC.

This clone showed up just a few times. V and J are TRBV7-8 and TRBJ1-5; no reliable D call. The CDR3 spans 16 residues. Germline CDR1 reads SGHVS; CDR2 reads FQNEAQ. Between the trimmed V and J ends, which lost 5 bases and 0 bases, there was a span of 14 bases. The CDR3 DNA follows: TGTGCCAGCAGCGCCCCGGCGGGTTATAGCAATCAGCCCCAGCATTTT. This encodes CASSAPAGYSNQPQHF.

This chain joins TRBV27 and TRBJ1-5; 9 positions match TRBD1. With 2 bases clipped from V and 4 bases from J, the junction kept 0 bases outside the gene matches. CDR1 is MNHEY, CDR2 SMNVEV, per germline (reference sequence). The CDR3 consists of 14 residues. In DNA, the CDR3 is TGTGCCAGCAGTTTAGGGACAGGGAATCAGCCCCAGCATTTT. Encoded protein: CASSLGTGNQPQHF.

The V and J genes are TRBV19 and TRBJ2-3; no definite D call. CDR3 length: 12 amino acids. The V end was cut by 3 bases, the J end by 2 bases, with 3 bases between. Germline loops: CDR1 LNHDA, CDR2 SQIVND (reference sequence). CDR3 sequence: CASSISTDTQYF. CDR3 coding DNA: TGTGCCAGTAGTATCTCCACAGATACGCAGTATTTT.

The chain has TRBV4-3 and TRBJ2-7; 9 bases line up with TRBD2. With 0 bases clipped from V and 4 bases from J, the junction kept 7 bases outside the gene matches. Germline loops: CDR1 LGHNA, CDR2 YSLEER. The CDR3 has 16 residues. The CDR3 DNA sequence: TGCGCCAGCAGCCAAGATCAGTCTAGCGGGATTTACGAGCAGTACTTC. It yields the protein CASSQDQSSGIYEQYF.

This clone was counted a single time. This chain joins TRBV4-3 and TRBJ1-1; D might be TRBD1 (5 bases). This CDR3 has 16 amino acids. The germline V gene encodes CDR1 LGHNA and CDR2 YSLEER. Between the trimmed V and J ends, which lost 5 bases and 1 base, there was a span of 17 bases. This chain's CDR3 is CASSETGRFPNTEAFF. The CDR3 bases are TGCGCCAGCAGCGAGACGGGGCGGTTCCCGAACACTGAAGCTTTCTTT.

V and J are TRBV13 and TRBJ1-1, with D possibly matching TRBD1 (6 bases). This CDR3 contains 15 residues. The V and J ends lost 1 base and 1 base respectively, with 10 bases between them. Germline V lookup: CDR1 PRHDT, CDR2 FYEKMQ (reference sequence). CDR3 DNA: TGTGCCAGCAGCTTAGTTGGACAGCCGAACACTGAAGCTTTCTTT. Protein product: CASSLVGQPNTEAFF.

The chain uses TRBV10-3 and TRBJ2-2; D unclear. Looked up from germline, CDR1 is ENHRY and CDR2 is SYGVKD. The V gene lost 5 bases and the J gene lost 4 bases, with 2 bases spanning the gap. The CDR3 spans 11 residues. In DNA, the CDR3 is TGTGCCATCAGTACCACCGGGGAGCTGTTTTTT. Its protein product is CAISTTGELFF.

The rearrangement joins TRBV2 to TRBJ2-1, with no clear D. Germline lookup yields CDR1 SNHLY and CDR2 FYNNEI. V dropped 5 bases and J dropped 2 bases, with 4 bases sitting between them. The CDR3 has 12 residues. Here the CDR3 DNA reads TGTGCCAGCAGTTGGACCTACAATGAGCAGTTCTTC. This encodes CASSWTYNEQFF.

V gene TRBV13 combines with J gene TRBJ2-1; TRBD2 might be the D (5 bases). CDR1 PRHDT and CDR2 FYEKMQ come from the germline V gene (reference sequence). The CDR3 covers 16 residues. V dropped 5 bases and J dropped 4 bases, with 18 bases sitting between them. CDR3 in amino acids: CASSPRSGLQYNEQFF. In nucleotides, the CDR3 is TGTGCCAGCAGCCCGAGGAGCGGTTTACAGTACAATGAGCAGTTCTTC.

This chain links TRBV6-4 with TRBJ2-1; 10 nucleotides align to TRBD2. Germline CDR1 is MRHNA and CDR2 is SNTAGT. With 6 bases clipped from V and 2 bases from J, the junction kept 4 bases outside the gene matches. CDR3 length: 15 amino acids. The CDR3 loop is CASSPLAGTYNEQFF. The CDR3 DNA sequence: TGTGCCAGCAGCCCACTAGCGGGAACCTACAATGAGCAGTTCTTC.

The chain employs TRBV2 and TRBJ2-7, with TRBD2 matching 7 bases. Germline loops: CDR1 SNHLY, CDR2 FYNNEI. The length of the CDR3 is 13 residues. V lost 3 bases and J lost 5; bases outside the gene matches: 4. CDR3 sequence (DNA): TGTGCCAGCAGTGACGGGGGGATCAACGAGCAGTACTTC. It encodes CASSDGGINEQYF.